These 20 T cell receptor beta chains were all obtained from the same sample, sequenced in a study of patients and donors after allogeneic stem cell transplantation. Using its own MiXCR run on the RT-PCR reads, TCRdb lists one record per CDR3 protein. The repertoire holds 800,000 to 1,000,000 distinct CDR3 sequences, with around 17% as singletons. The sequencing sample was made of blood, either unsorted or a sorted T cell fraction (not recorded which). All receptors come from a human donor who was either an allogeneic HSCT recipient or a stem cell or donor lymphocyte infusion donor (not recorded which). It is not recorded whose cells these are; they may come from a transplant donor.

This clonotype occurred many times. This rearrangement joins TRBV12-3 or TRBV12-4 to TRBJ2-7; D perhaps matches TRBD2 (7 bases). Trimming took off 1 base at V and 2 bases at J, with 9 bases between the two ends. The CDR3 has 14 amino acids. DNA for the CDR3: TGTGCCAGCAGTTTAGGCGGGGGCCCCTACGAGCAGTACTTC. This codes for CASSLGGGPYEQYF.

The chain links TRBV5-1 to TRBJ1-3; D perhaps matches TRBD1 (6 bases). V lost 4 bases and J 2 bases, leaving 10 bases between the germline ends. Germline V gene data show CDR1 as SGHRS and CDR2 as YFSETQ. CDR3 length: 14 amino acids. CDR3 region: CASSHTGTGNTIYF. In DNA, the CDR3 is TGCGCCAGCAGCCACACAGGGACTGGAAACACCATATATTTT.

This clonotype was counted between two and nine times. This chain connects TRBV5-1 to TRBJ2-7; TRBD2 is a possible D gene (5 bases). CDR1 and CDR2 (germline): SGHRS, YFSETQ. V was cut by 5 bases and J by 2 bases, with 11 bases left in between. The CDR3 contains 13 residues. CDR3 amino acids: CASRIGSPYEQYF. The CDR3 DNA reads TGCGCCAGCAGGATAGGGAGCCCCTACGAGCAGTACTTC. Supplemented by reference TRBV5-1 and TRBJ2-7, the full variable domain reads KAGVTQTPRYLIKTRGQQVTLSCSPISGHRSVSWYQQTPGQGLQFLFEYFSETQRNKGNFPGRFSGRQFSNSRSEMNVSTLELGDSALYLCASRIGSPYEQYFGPGTRLTVT.

This clonotype turned up a few times. The genes are TRBV30 and TRBJ2-1; D might be TRBD2 (5 bases). This CDR3 has 11 amino acids. Between the trimmed V and J ends, which lost 7 bases and 9 bases, there was a span of 13 bases. Per the germline V gene, CDR1 is GTSNPN and CDR2 is SVGIG (reference sequence). The CDR3: CAYKLAGEQFF. The CDR3, as DNA: TGTGCCTACAAATTGGCGGGTGAGCAGTTCTTC.

The chain carries TRBV20-1 and TRBJ1-2, with TRBD1 matching 8 bases. The V gene's germline CDR1 is DFQATT and CDR2 SNEGSKA (reference sequence). This CDR3 is 15 amino acids long. V lost 6 bases and J lost 4; bases outside the gene matches: 13. The CDR3 reads CSARPQGASRYGYTF. CDR3 nucleotide sequence: TGCAGTGCCCGGCCCCAGGGGGCTAGCCGCTATGGCTACACCTTC.

In this sample, this clonotype turned up a few times. This rearrangement joins TRBV7-9 to TRBJ2-5; TRBD2 might be the D (6 bases). V was clipped by 3 bases and J by 5 bases, with 13 bases between them. Germline lookup yields CDR1 SEHNR and CDR2 FQNEAQ (reference sequence). The CDR3 totals 14 residues. In DNA, the CDR3 is TGTGCCAGCAGCTTGAGGACTCGGGAGGAGACCCAGTACTTC. This translates into CASSLRTREETQYF.

This clonotype was recorded at least ten times. The CDR3 sequence: CATVNQREKPYNEQFF. DNA for the CDR3: TGTGCCACCGTTAACCAGCGGGAGAAGCCCTACAATGAGCAGTTCTTC. This chain uses TRBV15 with TRBJ2-1; 8 positions match TRBD2. Germline assignment: CDR1 LNHNV and CDR2 YYDKDF (reference sequence). The CDR3 spans 16 residues. Trimming cost V 8 bases and J 2 bases; bases outside gene matches: 11.

This sequence joins TRBV7-8 and TRBJ1-5, with TRBD1 as a possible D gene (5 bases). The V gene's germline CDR1 is SGHVS and CDR2 FQNEAQ. V was trimmed by 0 bases and J by 1 base, leaving 10 bases between them. The CDR3 is 16 residues long. In DNA form, the CDR3 reads TGTGCCAGCAGCTTAGCACAGGCGATAAGCAATCAGCCCCAGCATTTT. It is translated as CASSLAQAISNQPQHF.

The chain couples TRBV5-6 to TRBJ2-1; D is perhaps TRBD1 (6 bases). The CDR3 is made up of 17 amino acids. With 0 bases removed from V and 3 bases from J, the gap between germline ends came to 16 bases. The germline V gene has CDR1 SGHDT and CDR2 YYEEEE. The CDR3 DNA reads TGTGCCAGCAGCTTGGTCAGGGACACCCGGAACTACAATGAGCAGTTCTTC. It encodes CASSLVRDTRNYNEQFF.

The gene calls are TRBV6-5 and TRBJ2-5; D is uncertain. This CDR3 spans 15 amino acids. Between the trimmed V and J ends, which lost 0 bases and 4 bases, there was a span of 12 bases. CDR1 and CDR2 from the germline V gene are MNHEY and SVGAGI. Here the CDR3 reads CASSYSKLLIETQYF. Here the CDR3 DNA reads TGTGCCAGCAGTTACTCGAAACTGTTGATAGAGACCCAGTACTTC.

The rearrangement joins TRBV20-1 to TRBJ1-3; D is ambiguous. V was clipped by 3 bases and J by 0 bases, with 6 bases between them. The CDR3 is 13 residues long. Germline V gene sequence: CDR1 DFQATT, CDR2 SNEGSKA (reference sequence). CDR3 residues: CSARMGSGNTIYF. CDR3 nucleotides: TGCAGTGCTAGGATGGGCTCTGGAAACACCATATATTTT.

This clonotype showed up just a few times. The V call is TRBV12-5, the J call TRBJ2-1; 7 nucleotides agree with TRBD2. Trimming cost V 0 bases and J 7 bases; bases outside gene matches: 9. The V gene's germline CDR1 is LGHNT and CDR2 FRNRAP. The CDR3 covers 16 residues. CDR3 residues: CASGLVTRDGRNEQFF. The CDR3 coding sequence is TGTGCTAGTGGTTTGGTAACACGGGACGGGAGGAATGAGCAGTTCTTC.

In this sample, this clonotype turned up a few times. The CDR3 is CASSEGTSGGGIEFF. The DNA of the CDR3 is TGTGCCAGCAGCGAGGGGACTAGCGGGGGAGGGATTGAGTTCTTC. The chain has TRBV9 and TRBJ2-1; TRBD2 aligns across 14 bases. CDR3 length equals 15 residues. Unmatched junction bases numbered 10, after V lost 3 bases and J lost 14 bases. Germline assignment: CDR1 SGDLS and CDR2 YYNGEE.

This clonotype was counted many times. One end of the junction does not line up with germline, which may come from a read error. The chain links TRBV7-7 to TRBJ2-5; tentative D call: TRBD1 (6 bases). Germline V gives CDR1 SSHAT, CDR2 FNYEAQ (reference sequence). There are 14 residues in the CDR3. The CDR3 is CASSLDSSLETQYF. The CDR3 nucleotides are TGTGCTAGCAGCCTGGACAGTAGTTTAGAGACCCAGTACTTC.

This clonotype was picked up a small number of times. The chain links TRBV20-1 to TRBJ2-7; a possible D gene is TRBD2 (6 bases). The V end was cut by 2 bases, the J end by 2 bases, with 13 bases between. CDR3 length equals 14 residues. CDR1 DFQATT and CDR2 SNEGSKA come from the germline V gene (reference sequence). The CDR3 loop reads CSARRPGLPYEQYF. The DNA for the CDR3 is TGCAGTGCTAGACGGCCGGGACTTCCCTACGAGCAGTACTTC.

This chain connects TRBV24-1 to TRBJ2-7; no reliable D call. The CDR3 is 15 amino acids. The V gene lost 3 bases and the J gene lost 0 bases, with 11 bases spanning the gap. Germline loops: CDR1 KGHDR, CDR2 SFDVKD. The CDR3 nucleotides are TGTGCCACCAGTGATACGACTCGGAGCTCCTACGAGCAGTACTTC. Encoded protein: CATSDTTRSSYEQYF.

The genes are TRBV5-4 and TRBJ2-3, with 9 bases identical to TRBD2. The CDR3 is 17 residues long. V lost 4 bases, J lost 1 base, and 10 bases stayed unmatched. Germline V lookup: CDR1 SGHNT, CDR2 YYREEE (reference sequence). Here the CDR3 reads CASSTPASGVRTDTQYF. The CDR3 DNA reads as TGTGCCAGCAGCACCCCGGCTAGCGGGGTACGCACAGATACGCAGTATTTT.

The chain couples TRBV29-1 to TRBJ2-5; D not resolved. This CDR3 comprises 13 residues. The ends were cut back, 4 bases at V and 5 bases at J, with 14 bases in the middle. Germline V CDR1 and CDR2: SQVTM, ANQGSEA. This chain's CDR3 is CSVAHRAWETQYF. The CDR3 nucleotides are TGCAGCGTTGCCCACCGGGCCTGGGAGACCCAGTACTTC.

This clonotype was counted only a few times. One junction end does not reproduce the germline sequence, and a read error may be involved. J is TRBJ2-5 and V is TRBV24-1; D is possibly TRBD2 (5 bases). Germline V gene lookup returns CDR1 KGHDR and CDR2 SFDVKD. The CDR3 runs 15 residues. CDR3 sequence: CATSDFRGRGETQYF. The CDR3 DNA follows: TGCGCCACCAGTGATTTCAGAGGGCGCGGAGAGACCCAGTACTTC.

The chain joins TRBV28 to TRBJ2-7, with a weak D call TRBD2 (6 bases). V was clipped by 3 bases and J by 3 bases, with 30 bases between them. CDR1 is MDHEN and CDR2 is SYDVKM in the germline V gene. This CDR3 has 20 residues. In DNA form, the CDR3 reads TGTGCCAGCAGTTTTAGTCCCCGGACTACCCGAAAAAGAACCAGCTACGAGCAGTACTTC. This sequence encodes CASSFSPRTTRKRTSYEQYF.